One sample yielded the 7 T cell receptor beta chains listed below, sequenced in a study of blood T cell repertoires in COVID-19. Produced via immunoSEQ multiplex PCR; TCRdb's table is partial and in-frame only. The table records some 110,000 clones, about 76% of them present only once. The sequencing input was peripheral blood. The receptors shown here come from a woman between 65 and 79 years old with acute or convalescent COVID-19.

The V call is TRBV27, the J call TRBJ2-7; maybe TRBD1 (6 bases). CDR3 length: 14 residues. Germline-derived CDR1 and CDR2 are MNHEY and SMNVEV (reference sequence). Trimming stripped 6 bases from V and 4 bases from J, with 16 bases between. CDR3 bases: TGTGCCAGCAGGACTTTGGCCAGGGGTTACGAGCAGTACTTC. This gives the protein CASRTLARGYEQYF.

The chain is built from TRBV2 and TRBJ2-1; 11 nucleotides line up with TRBD2. This CDR3 has 15 residues. J lost 6 bases, V lost 4 bases, and 5 bases had no gene match. From germline, CDR1 is SNHLY and CDR2 FYNNEI. CDR3 in amino acids: CASSVLAGGLNEQFF. CDR3 in DNA: TGTGCCAGCAGTGTGCTAGCGGGGGGCCTCAATGAGCAGTTCTTC.

This clone showed up just once. The chain carries TRBV5-1 and TRBJ2-3; the D gene is possibly TRBD2 (5 bases). The V and J ends lost 4 bases and 0 bases respectively, with 12 bases between them. The CDR3 is 15 amino acids. CDR1 SGHRS and CDR2 YFSETQ come from the germline V gene. The CDR3 region is CASSPASRSTDTQYF. The CDR3, as DNA: TGCGCCAGCAGCCCGGCTAGCCGTAGCACAGATACGCAGTATTTT. The whole variable domain, filled in from reference TRBV5-1 and TRBJ2-3, reads KAGVTQTPRYLIKTRGQQVTLSCSPISGHRSVSWYQQTPGQGLQFLFEYFSETQRNKGNFPGRFSGRQFSNSRSEMNVSTLELGDSALYLCASSPASRSTDTQYFGPGTRLTVL.

This clone was counted only a few times. The chain carries TRBV12-3 or TRBV12-4 and TRBJ1-6; no clear D gene. This CDR3 has 13 amino acids. With 2 bases removed from V and 5 bases from J, the gap between germline ends came to 4 bases. CDR3: CASSLRDNSPLHF. The CDR3 region has the DNA TGTGCCAGCAGTTTAAGAGATAATTCACCCCTCCACTTT.

The rearrangement links TRBV3-1 (or the pseudogene TRBV3-2) to TRBJ2-7; 10 nucleotides match TRBD1. The CDR3 consists of 15 residues. CDR1 and CDR2 (germline): LGHDT, YNNKEL (reference sequence). Trimming took 1 base from V and 2 from J; bases not matched to a gene: 2. In DNA, the CDR3 is TGTGCCAGCAGCCAAGTGGGGACAGGGGCCTACGAGCAGTACTTC. It is translated as CASSQVGTGAYEQYF.

J is TRBJ2-7 and V is TRBV6-5; a possible D gene is TRBD2 (6 bases). The CDR3 contains 14 residues. Germline values: CDR1 MNHEY, CDR2 SVGAGI. V lost 7 bases, J lost 0 bases, and 13 bases lay in between. The CDR3 loop is CASTEWGVSYEQYF. CDR3 nucleotides: TGTGCCAGCACCGAGTGGGGGGTCTCCTACGAGCAGTACTTC.

The chain couples TRBV30 to TRBJ1-4; possible D gene TRBD1, 6 bases. Germline lookup yields CDR1 GTSNPN and CDR2 SVGIG (reference sequence). CDR3 size: 12 residues. Deletions cut 1 base from V and 17 bases from J, with 17 bases between. DNA for the CDR3: TGTGCCTGGAGTGCTACTACGGACAGTGAATTTTTT. It encodes CAWSATTDSEFF.